A single sample is the source of the 3 T cell receptor beta chains below, sequenced in a study of blood T cell repertoires in COVID-19. Generated by immunoSEQ multiplex PCR, the TCRdb table keeps only in-frame clones and is missing some. The sample holds 150,000 to 200,000 clones; around 93% are singletons and the top ten take roughly 4.5%. Material: peripheral blood. These receptor sequences come from a woman aged 45-59 years with acute or convalescent COVID-19.

Here the CDR3 DNA reads TGTGCCAGCAGCCCCTGGGACAAAGGGAAACTGTTTTTT. It is translated as CASSPWDKGKLFF. The chain couples TRBV7-9 to TRBJ1-4; possible D gene TRBD1, 6 bases. Germline CDR1 SEHNR, CDR2 FQNEAQ (reference sequence). CDR3 length: 13 amino acids. V was pared by 5 bases and J by 11 bases, with 15 bases between.

The chain combines TRBV4-3 with TRBJ1-2, with a weak D call TRBD1 (6 bases). The ends were cut back, 3 bases at V and 6 bases at J, with 20 bases in the middle. Looked up from germline, CDR1 is LGHNA and CDR2 is YSLEER. The CDR3 length is 16 residues. In DNA, the CDR3 is TGCGCCAGCAGCCATGCTCAGATCAGGGGTGTGGATGGCTACACCTTC. Amino acid sequence: CASSHAQIRGVDGYTF.

Note on this clone: In the same sample, other DNA sequences code for this CDR3. V usage is TRBV27 and J usage is TRBJ2-7, with D uncertain. This CDR3 has 12 amino acids. The V and J ends lost 6 bases and 0 bases respectively, with 6 bases between them. The germline gives CDR1 MNHEY, CDR2 SMNVEV (reference sequence). CDR3 sequence (DNA): TGTGCCAGCAGCTCCAGCTCCTACGAGCAGTACTTC. Its translation: CASSSSSYEQYF.